This note documents a single T cell receptor (beta chain) sequence. The antigen is unknown. Researchers collected about 9.6 milliliters of peripheral blood from every single donor. This sample is part of a study of blood T cells in healthy people across ages. The study, taken as a whole, reports: Researchers judged that diversity estimates from one million T cells fell short of true values. No conclusive comparison of naive versus antigen-experienced cells was possible with unsorted PBMCs. In older individuals, TCR beta diversity per million T cells was lower, falling roughly linearly with age.

After removal of 5 bases from V and 9 bases from J, the junction contained 8 bases not matched to a gene. The CDR3 totals 15 residues. The V gene's germline CDR1 is MNHEY and CDR2 SVGAGI. Combining a sample-barcoded 5' primer with a J-beta primer mix, a second PCR ran for roughly 7 to 11 cycles. TCRdb re-called the 5' RACE reads with MiXCR, one entry per CDR3 protein. The profile shows about 1,000,000 distinct CDR3 sequences, roughly 45% of them singletons. The TCR sequence derives from a woman in her sixties or seventies in good health. The sequencing input was blood. The rearrangement links TRBV6-5 to TRBJ1-6; 9 bases fit TRBD1. The CDR3 DNA follows: TGTGCCAGCAGTCAGACAGGGGGTTGGAGTTCACCCCTCCACTTT. Amino acid sequence: CASSQTGGWSSPLHF.